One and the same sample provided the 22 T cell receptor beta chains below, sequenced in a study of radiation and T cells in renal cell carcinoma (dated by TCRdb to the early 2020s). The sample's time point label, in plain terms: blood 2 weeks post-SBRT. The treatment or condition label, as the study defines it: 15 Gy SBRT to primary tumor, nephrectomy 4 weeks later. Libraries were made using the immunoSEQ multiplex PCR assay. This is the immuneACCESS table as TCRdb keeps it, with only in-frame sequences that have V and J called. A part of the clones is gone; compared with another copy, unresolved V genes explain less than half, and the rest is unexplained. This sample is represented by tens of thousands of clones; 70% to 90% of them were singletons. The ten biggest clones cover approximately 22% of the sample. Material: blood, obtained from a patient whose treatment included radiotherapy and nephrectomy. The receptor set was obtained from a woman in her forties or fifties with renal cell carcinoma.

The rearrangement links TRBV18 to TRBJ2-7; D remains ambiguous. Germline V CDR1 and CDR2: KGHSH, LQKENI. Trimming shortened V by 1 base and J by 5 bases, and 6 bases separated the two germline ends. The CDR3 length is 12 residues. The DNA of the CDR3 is TGTGCCAGCTCACCACAGAATGACGAGCAGTACTTC. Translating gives CASSPQNDEQYF.

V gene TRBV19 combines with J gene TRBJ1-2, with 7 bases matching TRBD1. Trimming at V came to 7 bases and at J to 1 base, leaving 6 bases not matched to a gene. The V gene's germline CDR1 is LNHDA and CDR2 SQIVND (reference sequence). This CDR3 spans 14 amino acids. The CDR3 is CASKPGQSNYGYTF. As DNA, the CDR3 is TGTGCCAGTAAGCCGGGACAGAGTAACTATGGCTACACCTTC. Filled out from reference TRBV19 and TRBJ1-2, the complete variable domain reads DGGITQSPKYLFRKEGQNVTLSCEQNLNHDAMYWYRQDPGQGLRLIYYSQIVNDFQKGDIAEGYSVSREKKESFPLTVTSAQKNPTAFYLCASKPGQSNYGYTFGSGTRLTVV.

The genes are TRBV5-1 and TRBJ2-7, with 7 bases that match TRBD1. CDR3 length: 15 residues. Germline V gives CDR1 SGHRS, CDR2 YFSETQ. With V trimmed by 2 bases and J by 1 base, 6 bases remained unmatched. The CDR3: CASSLYPGGSYEQYF. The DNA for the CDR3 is TGCGCCAGCAGCTTATATCCAGGGGGATCCTACGAGCAGTACTTC.

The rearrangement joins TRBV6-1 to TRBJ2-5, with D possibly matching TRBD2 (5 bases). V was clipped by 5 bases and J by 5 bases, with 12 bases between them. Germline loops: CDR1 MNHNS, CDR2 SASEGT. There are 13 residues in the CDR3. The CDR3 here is CASSMGALETQYF. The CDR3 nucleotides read TGTGCCAGCAGTATGGGAGCCCTCGAGACCCAGTACTTC.

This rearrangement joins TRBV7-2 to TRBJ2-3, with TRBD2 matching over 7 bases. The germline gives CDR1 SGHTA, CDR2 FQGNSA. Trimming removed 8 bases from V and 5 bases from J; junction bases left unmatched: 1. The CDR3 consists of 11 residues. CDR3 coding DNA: TGTGCCAGCTCGGGGGGAGATACGCAGTATTTT. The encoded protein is CASSGGDTQYF.

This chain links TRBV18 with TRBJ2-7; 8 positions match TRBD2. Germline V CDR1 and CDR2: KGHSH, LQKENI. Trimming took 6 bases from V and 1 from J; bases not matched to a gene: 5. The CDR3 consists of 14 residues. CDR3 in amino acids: CASSIAGQSYEQYF. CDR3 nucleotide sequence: TGTGCCAGCTCGATAGCGGGACAATCCTACGAGCAGTACTTC.

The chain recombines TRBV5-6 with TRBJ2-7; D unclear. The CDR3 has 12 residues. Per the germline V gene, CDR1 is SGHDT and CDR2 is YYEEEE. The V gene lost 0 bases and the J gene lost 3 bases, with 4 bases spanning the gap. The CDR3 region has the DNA TGTGCCAGCAGCTTGGCTAACTACGAGCAGTACTTC. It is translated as CASSLANYEQYF. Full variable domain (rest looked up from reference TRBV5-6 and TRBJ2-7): DAGVTQSPTHLIKTRGQQVTLRCSPKSGHDTVSWYQQALGQGPQFIFQYYEEEERQRGNFPDRFSGHQFPNYSSELNVNALLLGDSALYLCASSLANYEQYFGPGTRLTVT.

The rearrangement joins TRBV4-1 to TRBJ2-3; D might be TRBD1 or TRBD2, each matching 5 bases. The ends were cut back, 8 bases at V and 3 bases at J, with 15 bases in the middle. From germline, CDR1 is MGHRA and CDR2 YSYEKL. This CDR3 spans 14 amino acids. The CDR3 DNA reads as TGCGCCAGCTCGATCGGGGCTGGGACAGATACGCAGTATTTT. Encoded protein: CASSIGAGTDTQYF.

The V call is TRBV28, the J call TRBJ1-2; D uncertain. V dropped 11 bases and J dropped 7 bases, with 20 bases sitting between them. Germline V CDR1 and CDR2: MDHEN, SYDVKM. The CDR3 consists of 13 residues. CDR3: CAAQPPGAFGYTF. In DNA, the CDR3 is TGTGCCGCCCAACCACCAGGCGCCTTTGGCTACACCTTC.

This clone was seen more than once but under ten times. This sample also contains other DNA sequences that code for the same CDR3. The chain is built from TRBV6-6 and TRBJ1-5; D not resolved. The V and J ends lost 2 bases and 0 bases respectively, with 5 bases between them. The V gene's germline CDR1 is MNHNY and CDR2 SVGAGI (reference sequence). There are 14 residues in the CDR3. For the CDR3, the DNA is TGTGCCAGCAGTTACCTAAATAGCAATCAGCCCCAGCATTTT. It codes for CASSYLNSNQPQHF.

The CDR3 sequence is CASSSRGSGNTIYF. Written as DNA, the CDR3 is TGTGCCAGCAGCTCACGAGGCTCTGGAAACACCATATATTTT. The rearrangement links TRBV5-4 to TRBJ1-3, with unresolved D. The CDR3 length is 14 residues. The germline gives CDR1 SGHNT, CDR2 YYREEE (reference sequence). Trimming took 3 bases from V and 0 from J, leaving 7 bases between them.

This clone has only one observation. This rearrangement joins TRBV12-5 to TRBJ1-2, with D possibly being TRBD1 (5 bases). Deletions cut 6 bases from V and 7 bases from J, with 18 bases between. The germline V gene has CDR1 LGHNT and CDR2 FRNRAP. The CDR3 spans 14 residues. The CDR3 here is CASGRYEGQGGYTF. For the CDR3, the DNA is TGTGCTAGTGGCCGGTACGAGGGGCAGGGTGGCTACACCTTC.

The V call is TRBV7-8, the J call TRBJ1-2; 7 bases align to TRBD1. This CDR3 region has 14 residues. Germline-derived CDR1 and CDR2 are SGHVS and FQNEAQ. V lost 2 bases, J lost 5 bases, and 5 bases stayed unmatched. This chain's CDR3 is CASSLTDRDYGYTF. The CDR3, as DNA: TGTGCCAGCAGCTTAACAGACAGGGATTATGGCTACACCTTC.

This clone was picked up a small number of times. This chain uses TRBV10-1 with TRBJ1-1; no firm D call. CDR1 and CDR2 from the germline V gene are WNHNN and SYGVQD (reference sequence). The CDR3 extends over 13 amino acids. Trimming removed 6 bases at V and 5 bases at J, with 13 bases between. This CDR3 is CASSPGWETEAFF. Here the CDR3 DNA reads TGCGCCAGCAGCCCTGGATGGGAGACTGAAGCTTTCTTT.

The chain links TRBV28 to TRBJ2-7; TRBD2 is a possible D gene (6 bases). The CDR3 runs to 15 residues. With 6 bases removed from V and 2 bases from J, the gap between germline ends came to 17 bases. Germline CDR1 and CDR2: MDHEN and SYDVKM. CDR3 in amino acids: CASSPGGTKTYEQYF. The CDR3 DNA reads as TGTGCCAGCAGCCCGGGCGGGACCAAAACCTACGAGCAGTACTTC.

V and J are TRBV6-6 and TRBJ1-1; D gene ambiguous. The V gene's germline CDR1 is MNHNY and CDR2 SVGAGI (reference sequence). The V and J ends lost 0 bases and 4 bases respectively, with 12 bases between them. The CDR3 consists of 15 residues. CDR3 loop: CASSYSEKMLTEAFF. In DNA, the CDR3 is TGTGCCAGCAGTTACTCGGAAAAAATGCTCACTGAAGCTTTCTTT.

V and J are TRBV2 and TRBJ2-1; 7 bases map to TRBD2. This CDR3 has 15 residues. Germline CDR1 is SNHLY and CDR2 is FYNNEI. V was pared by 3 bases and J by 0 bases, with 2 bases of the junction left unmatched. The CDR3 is CASSESGGSYNEQFF. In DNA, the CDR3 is TGTGCCAGCAGTGAGTCGGGGGGCTCCTACAATGAGCAGTTCTTC. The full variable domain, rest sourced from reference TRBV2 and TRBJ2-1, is EPEVTQTPSHQVTQMGQEVILRCVPISNHLYFYWYRQILGQKVEFLVSFYNNEISEKSEIFDDQFSVERPDGSNFTLKIRSTKLEDSAMYFCASSESGGSYNEQFFGPGTRLTVL.

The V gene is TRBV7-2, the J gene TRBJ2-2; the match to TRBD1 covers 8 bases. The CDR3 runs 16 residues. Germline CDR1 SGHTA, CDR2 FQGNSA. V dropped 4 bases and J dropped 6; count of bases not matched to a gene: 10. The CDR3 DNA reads TGTGCCAGCAGCTCAAGGGCTAGGACAGGGTCCGGGGAGCTGTTTTTT. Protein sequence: CASSSRARTGSGELFF.

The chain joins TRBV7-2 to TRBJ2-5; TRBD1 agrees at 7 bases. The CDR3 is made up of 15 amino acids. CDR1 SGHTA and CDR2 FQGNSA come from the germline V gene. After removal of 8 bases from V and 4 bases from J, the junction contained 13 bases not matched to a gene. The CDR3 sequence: CASGPSVQGVETQYF. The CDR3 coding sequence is TGTGCCAGCGGACCCAGTGTTCAGGGGGTAGAGACCCAGTACTTC.

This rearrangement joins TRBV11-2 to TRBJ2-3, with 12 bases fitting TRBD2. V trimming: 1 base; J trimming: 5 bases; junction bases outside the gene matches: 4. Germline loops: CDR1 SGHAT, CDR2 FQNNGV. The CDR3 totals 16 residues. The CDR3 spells CASSLGTSGVGDTQYF. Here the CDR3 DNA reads TGTGCCAGCAGCTTAGGGACTAGCGGGGTAGGAGATACGCAGTATTTT.

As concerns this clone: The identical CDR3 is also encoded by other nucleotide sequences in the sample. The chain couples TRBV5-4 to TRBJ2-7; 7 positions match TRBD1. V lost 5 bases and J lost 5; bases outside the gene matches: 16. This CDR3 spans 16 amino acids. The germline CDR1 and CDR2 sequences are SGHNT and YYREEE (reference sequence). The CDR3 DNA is TGTGCCAGCAGTCCCAGGGGGAGCGGTCAGGCCCACGAGCAGTACTTC. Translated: CASSPRGSGQAHEQYF.

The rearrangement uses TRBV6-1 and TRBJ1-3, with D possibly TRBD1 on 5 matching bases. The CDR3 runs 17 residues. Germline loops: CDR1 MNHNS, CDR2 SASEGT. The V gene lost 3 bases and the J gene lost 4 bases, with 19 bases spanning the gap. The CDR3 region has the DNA TGTGCCAGCAGTGAGTCGTTGGAGGGGATAGCCGGAAACACCATATATTTT. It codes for CASSESLEGIAGNTIYF.